The 14 T cell receptor beta chains given below trace back to one sample, sequenced in a study of T cells in Graves' hyperthyroidism and ophthalmopathy. Template material for amplifying TCR beta CDR3 regions consisted of RNA transcripts. Initially, a first-round RT-PCR of the TCR CDR3 employed the HTBI primer set. TCRdb ran MiXCR on the multiplex PCR reads and lists one entry per CDR3 protein. The repertoire holds hundreds of thousands of distinct CDR3 sequences, approximately 14% seen once, with about 30% in the top ten. Sequenced input: blood. The receptor source for this set is a woman aged 18 to 35 with Graves' hyperthyroidism that later progressed to Graves' ophthalmopathy.

The V gene is TRBV7-9, the J gene TRBJ2-5, with D uncertain. Germline CDR1 is SEHNR and CDR2 is FQNEAQ (reference sequence). There are 14 residues in the CDR3. V was cut by 4 bases and J by 1 base, with 10 bases left in between. The CDR3 nucleotides are TGTGCCAGCAGCTCACGCACCACCCAAGAGACCCAGTACTTC. Its protein is CASSSRTTQETQYF.

The sample holds many counts of this clonotype. The V call is TRBV6-1, the J call TRBJ1-6; tentative D call: TRBD1 (6 bases). The germline V gene has CDR1 MNHNS and CDR2 SASEGT. The CDR3 has 15 residues. The V end was cut by 7 bases, the J end by 4 bases, with 14 bases between. CDR3 in DNA: TGTGCCAGCACAAAACAGGGCCGTTATAATTCACCCCTCCACTTT. Translation: CASTKQGRYNSPLHF.

The chain has TRBV7-9 and TRBJ2-7, with TRBD1 matching 9 bases. The CDR3 length is 14 residues. Germline V lookup: CDR1 SEHNR, CDR2 FQNEAQ (reference sequence). The J segment lost 2 bases and the V segment lost 4 bases, leaving 3 bases of the junction unmatched. CDR3 nucleotides: TGTGCCAGCAGCTACGACAGGGGGACCTACGAGCAGTACTTC. Its translation: CASSYDRGTYEQYF.

The sample holds many counts of this clonotype. The V and J genes are TRBV12-3 or TRBV12-4 and TRBJ2-2, with D unresolved. This CDR3 contains 12 residues. Trimming removed 5 bases at V and 3 bases at J, with 4 bases between. The CDR3 bases are TGTGCCAGCAGTCAAGACACCGGGGAGCTGTTTTTT. This translates into CASSQDTGELFF.

This clonotype was seen more than once but under ten times. J is TRBJ1-1 and V is TRBV18, with D possibly matching TRBD1 (5 bases). This CDR3 is 17 amino acids long. Per the germline V gene, CDR1 is KGHSH and CDR2 is LQKENI. Trimming shortened V by 2 bases and J by 1 base, and 17 bases separated the two germline ends. The CDR3 bases are TGTGCCAGCTCACCAGGGTGGGGGACCCCCGGGAACACTGAAGCTTTCTTT. It codes for CASSPGWGTPGNTEAFF.

Ten or more counts support this clonotype. The chain employs TRBV27 and TRBJ2-1; TRBD2 matches 13 bases. J lost 9 bases, V lost 4 bases, and 3 bases had no gene match. The CDR3 has 14 residues. CDR1 is MNHEY and CDR2 is SMNVEV in the germline V gene (reference sequence). CDR3 sequence (DNA): TGTGCCAGCAGTTGGACTAGCGGGAGCGGTGAGCAGTTCTTC. Protein: CASSWTSGSGEQFF.

The gene calls are TRBV11-2 and TRBJ2-1, with a tentative D call TRBD2 (5 bases). This CDR3 region has 15 residues. CDR1 is SGHAT and CDR2 is FQNNGV in the germline V gene. V lost 5 bases to trimming and J lost 4 bases, with 15 bases between them. As DNA, the CDR3 is TGTGCCAGCAGCCGAACTCGGGGTGGATACAATGAGCAGTTCTTC. It yields the protein CASSRTRGGYNEQFF.

This clonotype has ten or more counts. J is TRBJ2-5 and V is TRBV7-2, with D possibly matching TRBD1 (7 bases). CDR1 and CDR2 from the germline V gene are SGHTA and FQGNSA. This CDR3 is 18 amino acids long. Trimming took 2 bases from V and 0 from J, leaving 19 bases between them. The CDR3 nucleotides are TGTGCCAGCAGCTTAATGGGAGGACAGGACGAGTACCAAGAGACCCAGTACTTC. This codes for CASSLMGGQDEYQETQYF.

This clonotype was counted only a few times. The chain links TRBV27 to TRBJ2-6; D not resolved. This CDR3 is 18 amino acids long. Trimming left V 2 bases short and J 0 bases short, with 14 bases between. Germline CDR1 reads MNHEY; CDR2 reads SMNVEV (reference sequence). The CDR3 DNA follows: TGTGCCAGCAGTTTAAGGCCGCTGCCTATCTCTGGGGCCAACGTCCTGACTTTC. It is translated as CASSLRPLPISGANVLTF.

This clonotype was seen ten or more times. V is TRBV7-2 and J is TRBJ2-1; 7 bases map to TRBD2. The CDR3 sequence is 16 residues long. Germline CDR1 SGHTA, CDR2 FQGNSA. V shed 5 bases and J 5 bases; nucleotides not matched to a gene: 12. In DNA form, the CDR3 reads TGTGCCAGCAGCCCCCTCGGCCGGGGGGTAAACAATGAGCAGTTCTTC. It is translated as CASSPLGRGVNNEQFF.

This clonotype was observed at least ten times. This chain links TRBV5-1 with TRBJ2-1; unclear D gene. Per the germline V gene, CDR1 is SGHRS and CDR2 is YFSETQ. The ends were cut back, 0 bases at V and 6 bases at J, with 7 bases in the middle. The CDR3 is made up of 13 amino acids. In DNA, the CDR3 is TGCGCCAGCAGCTTGGCGGCTCTCAATGAGCAGTTCTTC. This codes for CASSLAALNEQFF.

At least ten counts were recorded for this clonotype. The chain uses TRBV20-1 and TRBJ2-1; 8 nucleotides line up with TRBD2. The V gene's germline CDR1 is DFQATT and CDR2 SNEGSKA (reference sequence). There are 16 residues in the CDR3. With 0 bases clipped from V and 8 bases from J, the junction kept 12 bases outside the gene matches. The CDR3 here is CSARDRWLAGGDEQFF. CDR3 coding DNA: TGCAGTGCTAGAGATCGGTGGCTAGCGGGCGGGGATGAGCAGTTCTTC.

There are a few counts of this clonotype. V and J are TRBV9 and TRBJ2-1; D could derive from TRBD1 or TRBD2 (7 bases each). Per germline, CDR1 SGDLS and CDR2 YYNGEE. The ends were cut back, 4 bases at V and 2 bases at J, with 16 bases in the middle. CDR3 length: 16 residues. The CDR3 sequence: CASSPGGEPTYNEQFF. The CDR3 bases are TGTGCCAGCAGCCCAGGGGGGGAACCCACCTACAATGAGCAGTTCTTC.

This clonotype has only a few counts. An end of the junction differs from the germline gene, which may be a read error. The chain links TRBV5-5 to TRBJ2-2, with 7 bases identical to TRBD2. Germline values: CDR1 SGHKS, CDR2 YYEKEE (reference sequence). The CDR3 is 16 amino acids. Here the CDR3 reads CASSWEGQTNTRELFF. In DNA form, the CDR3 reads TGTGCCAGCAGCTGGGAGGGGCAGACGAACACCCGGGAGCTGTTTTTT.